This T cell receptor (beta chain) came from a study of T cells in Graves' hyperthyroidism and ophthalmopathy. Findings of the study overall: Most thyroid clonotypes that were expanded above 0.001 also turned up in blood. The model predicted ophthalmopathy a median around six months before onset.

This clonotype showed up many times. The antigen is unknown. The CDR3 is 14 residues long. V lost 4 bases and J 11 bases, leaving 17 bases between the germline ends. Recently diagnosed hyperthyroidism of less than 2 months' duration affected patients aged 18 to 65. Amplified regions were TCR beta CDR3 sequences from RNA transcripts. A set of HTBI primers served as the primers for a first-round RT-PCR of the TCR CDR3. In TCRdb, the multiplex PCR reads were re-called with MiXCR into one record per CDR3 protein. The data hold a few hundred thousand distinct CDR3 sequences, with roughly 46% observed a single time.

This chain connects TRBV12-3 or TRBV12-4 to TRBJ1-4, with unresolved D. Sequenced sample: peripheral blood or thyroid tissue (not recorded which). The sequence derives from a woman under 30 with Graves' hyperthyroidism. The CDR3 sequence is CASSSDHIMGKLFF. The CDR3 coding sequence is TGTGCCAGCAGTTCGGACCATATCATGGGGAAACTGTTTTTT.